The clone carrying this T cell receptor beta chain was detected many times. The source of the sample is a study of T-cell reconstitution after alpha-beta-depleted transplantation in children. During its preparation, the TCRbeta library received unique molecular identifiers. MiXCR, run by TCRdb on the PCR reads, gives a single entry per CDR3 protein. The sample lists about 360,000 distinct CDR3 sequences; roughly 13% were seen once. Trimming took off 5 bases at V and 7 bases at J, with 17 bases between the two ends. The CDR3 has 15 residues. Germline V gene lookup returns CDR1 SGHTA and CDR2 FQGNSA. Sample: PBMCs, taken from the stem cell graft. This clonotype was obtained from a human donor who donated a stem cell graft to a child with Fanconi anemia. V gene TRBV7-2 combines with J gene TRBJ2-2; maybe TRBD1 (6 bases). In DNA, the CDR3 is TGTGCCAGCAGCCCACCGGACCCAGGGGTCGGGGAGCTGTTTTTT. It encodes CASSPPDPGVGELFF.